The present T cell receptor (beta chain) was sequenced within a study of shared clonotypes between healthy human individuals. General study findings and limits: Rarefaction exposed incomplete sorted-subset sequencing despite large depth. Since donors were few, the genetic and exposure-history diversity represented was limited. Relative to their counterparts shared across all four donors, non-shared clonotypes exhibited diminished generation probabilities.

The CDR3 totals 17 residues. The J segment lost 1 base and the V segment lost 1 base, leaving 6 bases of the junction unmatched. CDR1 and CDR2 (germline): KGHSH, LQKENI. Produced via immunoSEQ multiplex PCR; TCRdb's table is partial and in-frame only. The table lists about 1.5 million clones, 95% to 99% of them singletons. For this clone: As yet, its antigen is unknown.

The source is a man aged 30-40 years in good health. The sequencing sample was made of naive CD4+ T cells sorted from blood. The subset was: CD45RA+ positively selected. V and J are TRBV18 and TRBJ2-2; 7 bases are a match to TRBD1. CDR3 DNA: TGTGCCAGCTCACCACTTGACAGGGTCGGGAACACCGGGGAGCTGTTTTTT. As protein: CASSPLDRVGNTGELFF.